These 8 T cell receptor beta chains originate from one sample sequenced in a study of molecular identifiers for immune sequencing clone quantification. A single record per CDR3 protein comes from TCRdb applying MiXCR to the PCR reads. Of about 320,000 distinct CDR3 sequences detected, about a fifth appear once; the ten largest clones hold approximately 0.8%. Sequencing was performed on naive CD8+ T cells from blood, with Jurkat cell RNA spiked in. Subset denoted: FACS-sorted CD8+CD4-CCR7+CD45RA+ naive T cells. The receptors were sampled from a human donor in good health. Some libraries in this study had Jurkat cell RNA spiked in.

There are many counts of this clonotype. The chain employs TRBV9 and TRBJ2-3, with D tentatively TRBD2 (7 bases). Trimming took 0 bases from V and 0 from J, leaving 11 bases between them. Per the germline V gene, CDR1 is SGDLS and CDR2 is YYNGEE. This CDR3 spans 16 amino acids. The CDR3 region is CASSVAGGPSTDTQYF. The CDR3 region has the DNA TGTGCCAGCAGCGTAGCCGGGGGGCCTAGCACAGATACGCAGTATTTT.

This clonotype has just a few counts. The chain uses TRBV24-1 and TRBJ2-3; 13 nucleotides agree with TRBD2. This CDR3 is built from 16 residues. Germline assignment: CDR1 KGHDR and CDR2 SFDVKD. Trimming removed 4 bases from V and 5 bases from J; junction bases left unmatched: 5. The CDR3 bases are TGTGCCACCAGTGAATACGGGACTAGCGGGGAAGATACGCAGTATTTT. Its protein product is CATSEYGTSGEDTQYF.

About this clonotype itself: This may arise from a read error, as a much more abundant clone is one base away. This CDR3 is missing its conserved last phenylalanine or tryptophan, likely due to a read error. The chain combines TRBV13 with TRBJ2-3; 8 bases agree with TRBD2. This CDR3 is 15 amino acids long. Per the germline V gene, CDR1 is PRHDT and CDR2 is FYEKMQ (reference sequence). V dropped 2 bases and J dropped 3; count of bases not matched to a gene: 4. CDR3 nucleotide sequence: TGTGCCAGCAGCTTAAATTCGGGGGGGACAGATACGCAGTATTCT. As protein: CASSLNSGGTDTQYS.

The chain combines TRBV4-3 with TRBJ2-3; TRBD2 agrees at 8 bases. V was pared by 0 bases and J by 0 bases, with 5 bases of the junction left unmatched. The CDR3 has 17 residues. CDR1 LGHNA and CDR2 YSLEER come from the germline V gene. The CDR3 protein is CASSQDLGGGSTDTQYF. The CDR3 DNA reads TGCGCCAGCAGCCAAGATCTCGGGGGGGGTAGCACAGATACGCAGTATTTT.

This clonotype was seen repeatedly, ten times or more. CDR3 in amino acids: CASSLSVGPTNTGELFF. As DNA, the CDR3 is TGTGCCAGCAGTTTGTCGGTAGGGCCTACGAACACCGGGGAGCTGTTTTTT. The V call is TRBV6-6, the J call TRBJ2-2, with D unresolved. This CDR3 is 17 amino acids long. The germline V and J ends were trimmed by 4 bases and 0 bases, with 15 bases remaining between them. Germline V gives CDR1 MNHNY, CDR2 SVGAGI (reference sequence).

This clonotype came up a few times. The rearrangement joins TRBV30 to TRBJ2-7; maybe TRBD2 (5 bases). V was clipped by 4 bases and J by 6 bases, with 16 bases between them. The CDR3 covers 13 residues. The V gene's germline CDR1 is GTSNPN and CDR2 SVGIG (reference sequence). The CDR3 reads CAWTWAAACEQYF. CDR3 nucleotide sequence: TGTGCCTGGACCTGGGCAGCGGCCTGCGAGCAGTACTTC.

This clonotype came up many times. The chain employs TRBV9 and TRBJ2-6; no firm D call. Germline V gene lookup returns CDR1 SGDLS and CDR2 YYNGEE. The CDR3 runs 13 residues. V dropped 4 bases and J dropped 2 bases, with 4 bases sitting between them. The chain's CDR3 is CASSNTGANVLTF. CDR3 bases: TGTGCCAGCAGCAATACTGGGGCCAACGTCCTGACTTTC.

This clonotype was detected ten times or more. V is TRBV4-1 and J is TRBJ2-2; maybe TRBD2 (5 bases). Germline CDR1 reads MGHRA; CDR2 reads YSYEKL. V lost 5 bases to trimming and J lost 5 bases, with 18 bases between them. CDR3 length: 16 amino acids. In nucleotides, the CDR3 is TGCGCCAGCAGCGATACCCCAGGAAGGGAGACCGGGGAGCTGTTTTTT. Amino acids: CASSDTPGRETGELFF.